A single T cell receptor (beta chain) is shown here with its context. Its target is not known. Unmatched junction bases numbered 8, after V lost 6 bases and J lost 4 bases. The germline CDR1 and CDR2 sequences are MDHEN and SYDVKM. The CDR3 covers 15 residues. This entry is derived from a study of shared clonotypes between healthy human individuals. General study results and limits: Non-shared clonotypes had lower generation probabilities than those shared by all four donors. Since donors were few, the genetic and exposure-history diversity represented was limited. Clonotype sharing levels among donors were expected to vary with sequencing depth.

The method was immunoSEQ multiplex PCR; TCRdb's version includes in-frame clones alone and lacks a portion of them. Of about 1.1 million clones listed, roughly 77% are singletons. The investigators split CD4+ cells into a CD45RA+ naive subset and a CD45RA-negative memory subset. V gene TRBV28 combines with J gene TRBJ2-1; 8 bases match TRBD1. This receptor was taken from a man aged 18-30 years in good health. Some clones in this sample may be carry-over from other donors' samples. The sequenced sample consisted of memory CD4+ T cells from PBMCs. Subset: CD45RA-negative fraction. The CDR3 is CASRPRDRLYNEQFF. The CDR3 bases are TGTGCCAGCAGGCCCCGGGACAGGCTTTACAATGAGCAGTTCTTC.